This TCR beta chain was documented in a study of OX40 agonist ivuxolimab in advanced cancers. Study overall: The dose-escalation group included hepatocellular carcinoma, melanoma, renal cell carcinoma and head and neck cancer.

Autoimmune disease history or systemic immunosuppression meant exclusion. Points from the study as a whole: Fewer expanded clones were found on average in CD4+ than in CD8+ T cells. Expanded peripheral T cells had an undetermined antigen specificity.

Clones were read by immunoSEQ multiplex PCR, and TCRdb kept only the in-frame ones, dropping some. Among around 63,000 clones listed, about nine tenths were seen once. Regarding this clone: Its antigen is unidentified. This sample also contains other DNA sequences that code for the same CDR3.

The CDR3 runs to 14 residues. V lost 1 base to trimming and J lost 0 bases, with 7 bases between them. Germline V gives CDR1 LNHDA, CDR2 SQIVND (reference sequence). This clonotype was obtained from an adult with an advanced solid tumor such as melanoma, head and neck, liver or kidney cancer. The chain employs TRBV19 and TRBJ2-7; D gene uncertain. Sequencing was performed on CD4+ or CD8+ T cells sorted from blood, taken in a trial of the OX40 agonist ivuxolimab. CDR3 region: CASSIARSSYEQYF. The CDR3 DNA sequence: TGTGCCAGTAGTATAGCCAGGAGCTCCTACGAGCAGTACTTC.